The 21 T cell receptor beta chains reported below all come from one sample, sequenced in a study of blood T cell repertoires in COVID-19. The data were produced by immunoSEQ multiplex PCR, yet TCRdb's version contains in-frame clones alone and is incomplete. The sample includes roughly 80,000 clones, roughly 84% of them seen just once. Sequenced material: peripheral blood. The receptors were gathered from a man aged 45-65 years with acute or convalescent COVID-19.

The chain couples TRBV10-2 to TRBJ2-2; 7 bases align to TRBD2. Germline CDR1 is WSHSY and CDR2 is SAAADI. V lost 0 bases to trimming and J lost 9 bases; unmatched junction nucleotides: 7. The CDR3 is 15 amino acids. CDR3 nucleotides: TGCGCCAGCAGTGAGTCGTGGACTAGAGGTTGGGAGCTGTTTTTT. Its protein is CASSESWTRGWELFF.

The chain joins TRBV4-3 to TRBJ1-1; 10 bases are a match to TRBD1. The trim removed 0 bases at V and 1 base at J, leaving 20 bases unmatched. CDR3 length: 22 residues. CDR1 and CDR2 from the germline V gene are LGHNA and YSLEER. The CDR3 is CASSQDFPGQGGRRDQNTEAFF. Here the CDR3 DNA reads TGCGCCAGCAGCCAAGATTTTCCCGGACAGGGGGGTAGAAGGGATCAGAACACTGAAGCTTTCTTT.

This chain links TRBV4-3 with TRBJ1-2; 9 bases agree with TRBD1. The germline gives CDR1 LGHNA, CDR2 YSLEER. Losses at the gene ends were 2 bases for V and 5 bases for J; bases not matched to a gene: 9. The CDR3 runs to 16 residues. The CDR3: CASSQKGTGIRYGYTF. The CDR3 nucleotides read TGCGCCAGCAGCCAAAAGGGGACAGGGATTAGGTATGGCTACACCTTC.

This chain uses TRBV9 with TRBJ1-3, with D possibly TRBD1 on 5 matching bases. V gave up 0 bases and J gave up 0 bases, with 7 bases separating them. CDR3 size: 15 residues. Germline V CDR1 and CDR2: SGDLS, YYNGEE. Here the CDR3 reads CASSVGTTSGNTIYF. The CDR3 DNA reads TGTGCCAGCAGCGTAGGGACAACCTCTGGAAACACCATATATTTT.

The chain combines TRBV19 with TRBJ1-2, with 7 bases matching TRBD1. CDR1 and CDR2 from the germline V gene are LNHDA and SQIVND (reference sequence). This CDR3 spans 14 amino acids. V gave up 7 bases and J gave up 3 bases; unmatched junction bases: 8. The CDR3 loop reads CASTPRGTYYGYTF. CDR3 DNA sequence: TGTGCCAGTACCCCCAGGGGGACGTACTATGGCTACACCTTC. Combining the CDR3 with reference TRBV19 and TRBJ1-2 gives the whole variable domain DGGITQSPKYLFRKEGQNVTLSCEQNLNHDAMYWYRQDPGQGLRLIYYSQIVNDFQKGDIAEGYSVSREKKESFPLTVTSAQKNPTAFYLCASTPRGTYYGYTFGSGTRLTVV.

The CDR3 loop reads CASSLGGTTFGNQPQHF. The CDR3 coding sequence is TGTGCCAGTAGCCTAGGGGGAACAACATTTGGGAATCAGCCCCAGCATTTT. The chain employs TRBV19 and TRBJ1-5; D is possibly TRBD1 (6 bases). Germline CDR1 LNHDA, CDR2 SQIVND (reference sequence). CDR3 length: 17 amino acids. Trimming shortened V by 6 bases and J by 4 bases, and 22 bases separated the two germline ends.

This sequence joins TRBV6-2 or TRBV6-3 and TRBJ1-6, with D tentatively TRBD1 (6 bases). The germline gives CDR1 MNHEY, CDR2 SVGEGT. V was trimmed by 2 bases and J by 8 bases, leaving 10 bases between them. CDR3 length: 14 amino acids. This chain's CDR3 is CASSYRAGDSPLHF. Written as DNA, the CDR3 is TGTGCCAGCAGTTACCGGGCAGGGGATTCACCCCTCCACTTT.

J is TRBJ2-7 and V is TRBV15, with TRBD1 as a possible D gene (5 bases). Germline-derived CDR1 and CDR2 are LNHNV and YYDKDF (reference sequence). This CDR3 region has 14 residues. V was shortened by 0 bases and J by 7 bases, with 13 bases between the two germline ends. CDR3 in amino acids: CATSRDWTLSEQYF. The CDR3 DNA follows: TGTGCCACCAGCAGAGATTGGACACTTTCGGAGCAGTACTTC.

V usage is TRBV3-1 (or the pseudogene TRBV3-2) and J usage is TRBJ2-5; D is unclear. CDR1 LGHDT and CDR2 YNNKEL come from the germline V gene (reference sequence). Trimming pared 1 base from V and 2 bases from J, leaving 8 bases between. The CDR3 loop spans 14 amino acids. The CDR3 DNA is TGTGCCAGCAGCCAAGGGAGAGCTCAAGAGACCCAGTACTTC. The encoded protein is CASSQGRAQETQYF.

CDR3 bases: TGTGCCAGCAGCGTCCGGACAGGCACAAATCAGCCCCAGCATTTT. Translation: CASSVRTGTNQPQHF. The V and J genes are TRBV7-6 and TRBJ1-5, with TRBD1 identical over 7 bases. After removal of 5 bases from V and 4 bases from J, the junction contained 8 bases not matched to a gene. The CDR3 has 15 residues. Looked up from germline, CDR1 is SGHVS and CDR2 is FNYEAQ. The complete variable domain, with remaining parts taken from reference TRBV7-6 and TRBJ1-5, reads GAGVSQSPRYKVTKRGQDVALRCDPISGHVSLYWYRQALGQGPEFLTYFNYEAQQDKSGLPNDRFSAERPEGSISTLTIQRTEQRDSAMYRCASSVRTGTNQPQHFGDGTRLSIL.

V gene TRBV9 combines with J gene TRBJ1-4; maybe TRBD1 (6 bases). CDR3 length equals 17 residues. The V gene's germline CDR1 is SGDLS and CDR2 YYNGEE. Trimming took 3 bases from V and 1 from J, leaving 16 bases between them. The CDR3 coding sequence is TGTGCCAGCAGCGGAGCTTTCCTCAGGGGAACTAATGAAAAACTGTTTTTT. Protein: CASSGAFLRGTNEKLFF.

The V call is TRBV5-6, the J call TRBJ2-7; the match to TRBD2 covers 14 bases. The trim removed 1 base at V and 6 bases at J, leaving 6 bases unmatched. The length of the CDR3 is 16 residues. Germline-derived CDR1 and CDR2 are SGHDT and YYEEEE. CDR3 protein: CASSLWSGLAGVEQYF. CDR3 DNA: TGTGCCAGCAGCTTGTGGTCGGGACTAGCGGGAGTCGAGCAGTACTTC.

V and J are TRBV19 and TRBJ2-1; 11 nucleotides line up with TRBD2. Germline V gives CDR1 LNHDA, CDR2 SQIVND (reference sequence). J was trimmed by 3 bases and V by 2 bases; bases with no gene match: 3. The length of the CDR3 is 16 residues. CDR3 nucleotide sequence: TGTGCCAGTAGTATAACTAGCGGGGGTTACTACAATGAGCAGTTCTTC. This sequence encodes CASSITSGGYYNEQFF.

CDR3 bases: TGTGCCAGCAGCTCTCAACAACTAGCGGGGTCCTACAATGAGCAGTTCTTC. This translates into CASSSQQLAGSYNEQFF. This chain links TRBV7-9 with TRBJ2-1, with 10 bases matching TRBD2. Trimming removed 4 bases from V and 1 base from J; junction bases left unmatched: 7. Germline V lookup: CDR1 SEHNR, CDR2 FQNEAQ (reference sequence). The CDR3 contains 17 residues. Looking up the rest from reference TRBV7-9 and TRBJ2-1 gives the full variable domain: DTGVSQNPRHKITKRGQNVTFRCDPISEHNRLYWYRQTLGQGPEFLTYFQNEAQLEKSRLLSDRFSAERPKGSFSTLEIQRTEQGDSAMYLCASSSQQLAGSYNEQFFGPGTRLTVL.

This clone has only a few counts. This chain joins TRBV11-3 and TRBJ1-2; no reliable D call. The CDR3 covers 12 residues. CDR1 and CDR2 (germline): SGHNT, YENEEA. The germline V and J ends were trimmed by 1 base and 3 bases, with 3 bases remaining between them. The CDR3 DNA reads TGTGCCAGCAGCTTAGCCGACTATGGCTACACCTTC. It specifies CASSLADYGYTF.

Here the CDR3 reads CASSLGHPEAFF. CDR3 nucleotides: TGTGCCAGCTCACTCGGACACCCTGAAGCTTTCTTT. This sequence joins TRBV18 and TRBJ1-1, with a possible D match to TRBD1 (5 bases). V dropped 4 bases and J dropped 6 bases, with 9 bases sitting between them. The CDR3 contains 12 residues. Germline loops: CDR1 KGHSH, CDR2 LQKENI.

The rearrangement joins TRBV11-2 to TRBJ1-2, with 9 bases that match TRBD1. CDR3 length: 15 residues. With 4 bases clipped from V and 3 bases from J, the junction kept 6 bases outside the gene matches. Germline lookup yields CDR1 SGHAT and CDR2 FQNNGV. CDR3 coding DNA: TGTGCCAGCAGCTCAACCGGGACAGGGCACTATGGCTACACCTTC. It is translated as CASSSTGTGHYGYTF.

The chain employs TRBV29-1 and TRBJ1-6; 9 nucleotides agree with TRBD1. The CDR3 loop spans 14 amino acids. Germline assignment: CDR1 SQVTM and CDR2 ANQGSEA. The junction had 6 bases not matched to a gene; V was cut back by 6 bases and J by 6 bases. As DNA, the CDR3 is TGCAGCGTGCGGGCGGACAGGGGTAATTCACCCCTCCACTTT. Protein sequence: CSVRADRGNSPLHF.

This CDR3 reads CASSSVAYETQYF. CDR3 bases: TGTGCCAGCAGCTCGGTAGCTTATGAGACCCAGTACTTC. The chain combines TRBV7-9 with TRBJ2-5; no clear D gene. With 4 bases removed from V and 5 bases from J, the gap between germline ends came to 11 bases. This CDR3 has 13 residues. In germline, CDR1 is SEHNR, CDR2 FQNEAQ (reference sequence). The full variable domain, with the rest looked up from reference TRBV7-9 and TRBJ2-5, is DTGVSQNPRHKITKRGQNVTFRCDPISEHNRLYWYRQTLGQGPEFLTYFQNEAQLEKSRLLSDRFSAERPKGSFSTLEIQRTEQGDSAMYLCASSSVAYETQYFGPGTRLLVL.

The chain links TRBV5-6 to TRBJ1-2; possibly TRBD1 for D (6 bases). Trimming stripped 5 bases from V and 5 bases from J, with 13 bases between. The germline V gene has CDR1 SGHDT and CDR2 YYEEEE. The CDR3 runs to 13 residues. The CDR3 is CASSSGTWYGYTF. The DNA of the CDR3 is TGTGCCAGCAGTTCCGGGACATGGTATGGCTACACCTTC. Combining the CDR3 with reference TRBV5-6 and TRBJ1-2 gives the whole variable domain DAGVTQSPTHLIKTRGQQVTLRCSPKSGHDTVSWYQQALGQGPQFIFQYYEEEERQRGNFPDRFSGHQFPNYSSELNVNALLLGDSALYLCASSSGTWYGYTFGSGTRLTVV.

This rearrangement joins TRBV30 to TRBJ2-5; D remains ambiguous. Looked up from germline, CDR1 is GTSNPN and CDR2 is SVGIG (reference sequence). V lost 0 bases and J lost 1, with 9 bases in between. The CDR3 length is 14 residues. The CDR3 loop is CAWSVMSVQETQYF. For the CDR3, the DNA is TGTGCCTGGAGTGTTATGTCAGTCCAAGAGACCCAGTACTTC.